This T cell receptor (beta chain) was identified during a study of cytomegalovirus exposure and HLA in healthy donors. Study background: Of all 400 or so donors who were genotyped, 80% to 85% belonged to the Caucasian-associated ancestry cluster.

60 Vbeta and 13 Jbeta primers were used in PCR. Clones were read by immunoSEQ multiplex PCR, and TCRdb kept only the in-frame ones, dropping some. The data contain about 170,000 clones, more than 75% of them singletons. This clone was seen only a few times. Sequencing was performed on PBMCs. The sequence was collected from a man in his thirties or forties in good health and CMV-seropositive.

The CDR3 coding sequence is TGCAGCGTGACAGATCCTGAAGCTTTCTTT. As protein: CSVTDPEAFF. The V and J genes are TRBV29-1 and TRBJ1-1; tentatively, D is TRBD1 (5 bases). Germline CDR1 SQVTM, CDR2 ANQGSEA. The CDR3 is 10 residues long. V was clipped by 6 bases and J by 6 bases, with 8 bases between them.